This T cell receptor (beta chain) was observed in a study of CD8 T cells in Susac syndrome. The authors reverse transcribed roughly 0.5 to 1 ug RNA with random hexamers. Each CDR3 protein gets one entry after TCRdb re-called the immunoSEQ multiplex PCR reads with MiXCR. This table holds approximately 74,000 distinct CDR3 sequences, approximately 94% found once. This CDR3 has 13 residues. The V end was cut by 4 bases, the J end by 7 bases, with 14 bases between. Germline CDR1 and CDR2: DFQATT and SNEGSKA (reference sequence). Specimen: CD4+ T cells from PBMCs. The source is a human donor with Susac syndrome. V usage is TRBV20-1 and J usage is TRBJ1-5; no clear D gene. The CDR3, as DNA: TGCAGTGCTATAACCCCCGAGAAACAGCCCCAGCATTTT. Protein sequence: CSAITPEKQPQHF.